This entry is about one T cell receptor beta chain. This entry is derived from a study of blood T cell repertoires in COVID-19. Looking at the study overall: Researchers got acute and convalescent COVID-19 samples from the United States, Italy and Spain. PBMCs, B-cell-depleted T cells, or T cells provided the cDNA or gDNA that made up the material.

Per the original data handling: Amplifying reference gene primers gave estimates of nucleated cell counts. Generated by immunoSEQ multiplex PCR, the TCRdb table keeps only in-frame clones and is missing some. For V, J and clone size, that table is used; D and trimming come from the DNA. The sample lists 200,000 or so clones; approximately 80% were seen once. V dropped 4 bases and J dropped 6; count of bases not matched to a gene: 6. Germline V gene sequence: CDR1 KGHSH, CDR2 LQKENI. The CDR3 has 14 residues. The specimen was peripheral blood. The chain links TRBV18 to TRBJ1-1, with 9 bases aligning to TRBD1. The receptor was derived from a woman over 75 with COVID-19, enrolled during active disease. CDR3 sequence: CASSLGTGRAEAFF. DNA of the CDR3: TGTGCCAGCTCACTCGGGACAGGGCGAGCTGAAGCTTTCTTT.